This TCR beta chain was sequenced in a study of identical twins. Study outcomes and limitations: With monozygotic twins, out-of-frame TCR alpha sharing exceeded what models estimated. High-abundance cord blood beta clonotypes had fewer insertions; memory repertoires showed none. Researchers reported excess low generation probability among twin-shared out-of-frame alpha sequences. Conclusions were based on cross-sectional statistical analysis, without following the same donors.

Via MiXCR, TCRdb re-called the 5' RACE reads, giving one row per CDR3 protein. Of some 1,600,000 distinct CDR3 sequences in the sample, 32% were seen once. With respect to this clonotype: No antigen is known for it. The germline gene is not matched at one end of the junction; a read error may be the cause.

CDR1 is DFQATT, CDR2 SNEGSKA, per germline (reference sequence). CDR3 length: 12 amino acids. V is TRBV20-1 and J is TRBJ2-7, with TRBD1 matching over 10 bases. The TCR comes from a newborn girl in good health. Sequenced input: cord blood. The CDR3 region is CGARQGAGEQYF. Here the CDR3 DNA reads TGCGGTGCTAGACAGGGGGCCGGCGAGCAGTACTTC.